This T cell receptor beta chain appears in the sequencing data of a study of blood T cell repertoires in COVID-19. Profiling relied on immunoSEQ multiplex PCR, and the TCRdb table lists in-frame clones only, not all of them. The data show more than 110,000 clones, with roughly four fifths seen just once and 1.5% to 2% held by the top ten. V lost 5 bases, J lost 4 bases, and 8 bases stayed unmatched. Germline loops: CDR1 SGHTA, CDR2 FQGNSA. CDR3 size: 15 residues. This sequence joins TRBV7-2 and TRBJ2-4; 7 bases match TRBD1. The specimen was PBMCs or T cells enriched from blood (not recorded which). This TCR derives from a young woman who had been exposed to COVID-19. In nucleotides, the CDR3 is TGTGCCAGCAGCCCCCAACAGGGGCTGAAAAACATTCAGTACTTC. Residues: CASSPQQGLKNIQYF. The variable domain in full, completed from reference TRBV7-2 and TRBJ2-4, reads GAGVSQSPSNKVTEKGKDVELRCDPISGHTALYWYRQSLGQGLEFLIYFQGNSAPDKSGLPSDRFSAERTGGSVSTLTIQRTQQEDSAVYLCASSPQQGLKNIQYFGAGTRLSVL.